Given below is one T cell receptor (beta chain) in context. Which antigen it targets is not known. Base qualities are missing; no much larger clone stands one base away. The immunoSEQ Assay, a bias-controlled multiplex PCR, was used to amplify TCRbeta CDR3 regions from genomic DNA. As for how the authors treated the data: The number of nucleated cells in each sample was estimated by amplification of reference gene primers within the assay. Sequence reads were collapsed and filtered to measure the absolute abundance of every unique TCRbeta CDR3 rearrangement. Productive Simpson clonality was computed per sample as the square root of Simpson's diversity index over productive rearrangements. TCRdb took over this immuneACCESS table, retaining in-frame rearrangements with V and J assigned. Such tables are incomplete; in checked studies, under half of the missing clones stem from an unresolved V gene, and the remainder is unexplained. From that table come the V and J calls and clone size; the DNA was used to work out D and trimming. Across this sample there are around 220,000 clones, with roughly 90% seen only once. 2% to 2.5% of the sample rests with the top ten.

Whole blood was collected in K2EDTA tubes by collaborating institutions according to the institutions' own protocols. Collaborator samples were shipped for TCRbeta analysis as frozen whole blood, isolated PBMCs, or DNA extracted from either sample type. V is cut back by 2 bases and J by 12 bases, with 10 bases in the junction unmatched. According to the germline V gene, CDR1 reads ENHRY and CDR2 reads SYGVKD. Taken from cysteine to phenylalanine, the CDR3 has 15 residues. CDR3 DNA is the only sequence kept; it has 45 bases, read in frame from the first base. The sample is drawn from a study of blood T cell repertoires in COVID-19 (dated by TCRdb to 2020 to 2021). Regarding the research as a whole: The collaborator samples originated in the United States, Italy and Spain and spanned the acute and convalescent phases of COVID-19. Where available, HLA class I and class II types were obtained from metadata supplied by the sample provider rather than from assay-based typing. Samples came from the ongoing ImmuneRACE study (first 160 participants) plus 1,254 subjects from 6 global collaborators. The repertoires were released in a freely available public database intended as a resource for research on the immune response to SARS-CoV-2. Nearly every sample came with metadata listing a de-identified subject ID, COVID-19 status, age in years and sex. The material from the prospective study consisted of cDNA or gDNA derived from T cells, B-cell-depleted T cells, or PBMCs. Deeply sampled blood TCRbeta repertoires from subjects exposed to, actively infected with, or recovered from COVID-19 were included in the dataset. Overall study outcomes, separate from this receptor: The quantity of clinical and demographic metadata differed by source and by participant and was supplied without curation.

The sample comprised peripheral blood. The receptor comes from a woman between 50 and 59 years old with acute or convalescent COVID-19. This chain joins TRBV10-3 to TRBJ2-1, and 10 bases in between align with TRBD2. The CDR3 region has the sequence CAISERGGTSVRQFF. The DNA sequence is given as TGTGCCATCAGTGAGAGAGGGGGGACTAGCGTTCGGCAGTTCTTC.